This TCR beta chain was observed in a study of blood T cells in healthy people across ages. The study, taken as a whole, reports: Across the age range, TCR beta diversity per million T cells fell in a roughly linear way.

This clonotype came up a few times. Its target is not known. The authors isolated at least 6.5 million PBMCs per sample. Alongside a J-beta primer mix, a sample-barcoded 5' primer served in a second PCR lasting about 7 to 12 cycles. TCRdb re-called the 5' RACE reads through MiXCR, storing one row per CDR3 protein. The table lists approximately 900,000 distinct CDR3 sequences, roughly 29% of them singletons, with 10% in the top ten. V was cut by 0 bases and J by 4 bases, with 18 bases left in between. This CDR3 has 16 residues. Germline CDR1 DFQATT, CDR2 SNEGSKA (reference sequence). These records were also assigned to another study, of T cells of mothers and their children. As that study records: cDNA synthesis used all extracted RNA, approximately 1.5 ug per 15 ul.

The V call is TRBV20-1, the J call TRBJ1-2, with a tentative D call TRBD1 (5 bases). Sequenced sample: blood. The source of this sequence is a woman in her 40s in good health. In DNA, the CDR3 is TGCAGTGCTAGAGACCACCTAGGTACAGGCTCCTATGGCTACACCTTC. Its protein is CSARDHLGTGSYGYTF.